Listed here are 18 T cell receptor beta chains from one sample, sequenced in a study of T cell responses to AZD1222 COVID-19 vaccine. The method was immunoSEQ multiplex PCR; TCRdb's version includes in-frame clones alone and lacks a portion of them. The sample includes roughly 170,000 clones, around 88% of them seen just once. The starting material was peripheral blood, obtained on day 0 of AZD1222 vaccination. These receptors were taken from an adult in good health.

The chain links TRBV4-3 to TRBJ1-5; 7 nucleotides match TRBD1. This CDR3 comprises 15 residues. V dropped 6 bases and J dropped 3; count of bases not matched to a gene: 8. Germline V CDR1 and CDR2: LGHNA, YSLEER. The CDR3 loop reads CASSTGVGFNQPQHF. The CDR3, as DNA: TGCGCCAGCAGTACAGGGGTGGGGTTCAATCAGCCCCAGCATTTT.

The CDR3 sequence is CASSFGLAPGEQFF. For the CDR3, the DNA is TGTGCCAGCAGCTTCGGGCTAGCTCCCGGTGAGCAGTTCTTC. The chain couples TRBV7-9 to TRBJ2-1; weak D call: TRBD2 (5 bases). The CDR3 sequence is 14 residues long. The V gene's germline CDR1 is SEHNR and CDR2 FQNEAQ (reference sequence). V was trimmed by 3 bases and J by 9 bases, leaving 15 bases between them.

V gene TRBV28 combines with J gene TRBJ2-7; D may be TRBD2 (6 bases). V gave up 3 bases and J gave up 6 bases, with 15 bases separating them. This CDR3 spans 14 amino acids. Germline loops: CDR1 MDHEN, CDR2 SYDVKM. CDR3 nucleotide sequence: TGTGCCAGCAGTTTGACGGGACTCACTACCGAGCAGTACTTC. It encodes CASSLTGLTTEQYF.

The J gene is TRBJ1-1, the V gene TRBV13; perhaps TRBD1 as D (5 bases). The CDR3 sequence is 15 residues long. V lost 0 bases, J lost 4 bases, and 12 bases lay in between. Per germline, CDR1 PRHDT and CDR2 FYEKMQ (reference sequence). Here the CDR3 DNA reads TGTGCCAGCAGCTTAGGTGGACGGGGGGGCACTGAAGCTTTCTTT. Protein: CASSLGGRGGTEAFF.

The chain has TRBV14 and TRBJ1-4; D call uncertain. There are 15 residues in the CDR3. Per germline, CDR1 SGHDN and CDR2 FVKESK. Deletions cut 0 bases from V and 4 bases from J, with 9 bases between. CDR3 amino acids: CASSQDTTYNEKLFF. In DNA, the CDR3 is TGTGCCAGCAGCCAAGACACTACTTATAATGAAAAACTGTTTTTT.

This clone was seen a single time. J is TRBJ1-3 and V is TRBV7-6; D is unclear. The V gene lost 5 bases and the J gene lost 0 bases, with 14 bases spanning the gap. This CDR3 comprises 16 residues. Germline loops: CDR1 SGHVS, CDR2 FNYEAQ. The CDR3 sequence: CASSPDLPRSGNTIYF. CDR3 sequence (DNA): TGTGCCAGCAGCCCTGACCTTCCCCGCTCTGGAAACACCATATATTTT.

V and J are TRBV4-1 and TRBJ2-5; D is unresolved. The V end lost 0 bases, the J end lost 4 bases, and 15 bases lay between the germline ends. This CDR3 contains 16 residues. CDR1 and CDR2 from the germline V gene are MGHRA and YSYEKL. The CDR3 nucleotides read TGCGCCAGCAGCCAAGATCCCGGACCCTCACCAGAGACCCAGTACTTC. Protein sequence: CASSQDPGPSPETQYF.

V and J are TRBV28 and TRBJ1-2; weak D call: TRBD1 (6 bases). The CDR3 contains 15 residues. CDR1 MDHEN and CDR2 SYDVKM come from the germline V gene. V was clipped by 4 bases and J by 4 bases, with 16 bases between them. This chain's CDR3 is CASSSFEGGLYGYTF. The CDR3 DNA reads TGTGCCAGCAGTTCCTTCGAGGGGGGACTCTATGGCTACACCTTC.

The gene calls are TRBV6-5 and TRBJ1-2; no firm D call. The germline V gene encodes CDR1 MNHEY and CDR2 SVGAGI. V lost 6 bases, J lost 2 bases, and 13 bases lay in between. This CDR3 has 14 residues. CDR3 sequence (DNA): TGTGCCAGCAGGTTGGGGAGCAGCAACTATGGCTACACCTTC. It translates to CASRLGSSNYGYTF.

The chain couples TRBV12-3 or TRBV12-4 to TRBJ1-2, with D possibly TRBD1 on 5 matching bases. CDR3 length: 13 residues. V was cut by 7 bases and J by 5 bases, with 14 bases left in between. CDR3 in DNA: TGTGCCAGCACCTTCGGACGGGGGTATGGCTACACCTTC. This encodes CASTFGRGYGYTF.

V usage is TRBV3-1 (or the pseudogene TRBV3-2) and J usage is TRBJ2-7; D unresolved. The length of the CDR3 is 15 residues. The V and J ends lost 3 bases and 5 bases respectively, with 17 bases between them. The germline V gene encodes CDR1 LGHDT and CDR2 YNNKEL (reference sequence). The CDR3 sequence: CASSHPGGSFHEQYF. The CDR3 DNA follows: TGTGCCAGCAGCCACCCCGGTGGTAGTTTCCACGAGCAGTACTTC.

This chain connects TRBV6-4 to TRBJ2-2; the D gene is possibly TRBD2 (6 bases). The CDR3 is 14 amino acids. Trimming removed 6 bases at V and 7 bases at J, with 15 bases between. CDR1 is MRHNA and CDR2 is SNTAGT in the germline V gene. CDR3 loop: CASSDGGEHGELFF. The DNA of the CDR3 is TGTGCCAGCAGCGACGGGGGAGAACACGGGGAGCTGTTTTTT.

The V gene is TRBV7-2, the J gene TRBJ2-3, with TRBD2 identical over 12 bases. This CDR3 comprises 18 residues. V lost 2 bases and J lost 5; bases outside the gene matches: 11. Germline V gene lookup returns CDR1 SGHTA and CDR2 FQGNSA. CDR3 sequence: CASSLSLAGGQILDTQYF. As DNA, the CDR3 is TGTGCCAGCAGCTTATCGCTAGCGGGGGGGCAGATCTTAGATACGCAGTATTTT.

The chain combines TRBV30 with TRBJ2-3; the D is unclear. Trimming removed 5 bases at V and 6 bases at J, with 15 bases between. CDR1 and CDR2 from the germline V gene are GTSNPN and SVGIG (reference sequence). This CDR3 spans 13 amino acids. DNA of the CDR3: TGTGCCTGGGGTAGGGCAGCCGTGGATACGCAGTATTTT. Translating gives CAWGRAAVDTQYF.

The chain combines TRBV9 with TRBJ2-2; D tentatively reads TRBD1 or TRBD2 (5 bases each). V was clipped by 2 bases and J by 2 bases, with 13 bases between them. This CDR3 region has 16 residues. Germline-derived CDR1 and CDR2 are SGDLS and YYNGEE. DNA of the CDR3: TGTGCCAGCAGCGTCATTCCCGGGACCAACACCGGGGAGCTGTTTTTT. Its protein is CASSVIPGTNTGELFF.

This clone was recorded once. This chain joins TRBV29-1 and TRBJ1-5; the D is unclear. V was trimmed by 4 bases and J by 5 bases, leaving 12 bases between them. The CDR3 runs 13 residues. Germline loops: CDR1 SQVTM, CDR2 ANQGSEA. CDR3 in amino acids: CSVGISAYQPQHF. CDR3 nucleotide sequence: TGCAGCGTTGGGATTTCTGCTTATCAGCCCCAGCATTTT.

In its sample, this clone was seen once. Here the CDR3 DNA reads TGTGCCAGCCGTCCGGGCCCTAATGAAAAACTGTTTTTT. Its translation: CASRPGPNEKLFF. This chain connects TRBV19 to TRBJ1-4; D gene uncertain. V lost 9 bases and J 3 bases, leaving 11 bases between the germline ends. CDR1 is LNHDA and CDR2 is SQIVND in the germline V gene (reference sequence). CDR3 size: 13 residues.

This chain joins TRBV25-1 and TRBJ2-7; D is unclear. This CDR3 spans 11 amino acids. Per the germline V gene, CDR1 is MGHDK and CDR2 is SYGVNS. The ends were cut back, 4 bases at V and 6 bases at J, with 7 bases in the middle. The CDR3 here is CASSVYGEQYF. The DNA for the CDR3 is TGTGCCAGCAGTGTCTACGGCGAGCAGTACTTC.